This TCR beta chain derives from a study of blood T cell repertoires in COVID-19. Study at large: Nucleic acid was either cDNA or gDNA, and it came from T cells, B-cell-depleted T cells, or PBMCs.

Points on this clone: This CDR3 is also generated by other DNA sequences in the sample.

Germline-derived CDR1 and CDR2 are SGHTA and FQGTGA. The CDR3 contains 15 residues. The V segment lost 1 base and the J segment 1 base; nucleotides outside the gene matches: 1. Per the authors' pipeline: By means of reference gene primer amplification, nucleated cell counts were estimated. TCRdb's table, derived via immunoSEQ multiplex PCR, lists solely in-frame clones and lacks some. V and J calls and clone size are as listed in that table; D and trimming were resolved from the DNA. Of roughly 150,000 clones listed, 75% to 90% are singletons. The origin of this receptor is a woman of 80 years or more with acute or convalescent COVID-19. The gene calls are TRBV7-3 and TRBJ1-1; TRBD1 aligns across 9 bases. Sequenced material: peripheral blood. CDR3 amino acids: CASSLMGQGNTEAFF. CDR3 bases: TGTGCCAGCAGCTTAATGGGACAGGGGAACACTGAAGCTTTCTTT.